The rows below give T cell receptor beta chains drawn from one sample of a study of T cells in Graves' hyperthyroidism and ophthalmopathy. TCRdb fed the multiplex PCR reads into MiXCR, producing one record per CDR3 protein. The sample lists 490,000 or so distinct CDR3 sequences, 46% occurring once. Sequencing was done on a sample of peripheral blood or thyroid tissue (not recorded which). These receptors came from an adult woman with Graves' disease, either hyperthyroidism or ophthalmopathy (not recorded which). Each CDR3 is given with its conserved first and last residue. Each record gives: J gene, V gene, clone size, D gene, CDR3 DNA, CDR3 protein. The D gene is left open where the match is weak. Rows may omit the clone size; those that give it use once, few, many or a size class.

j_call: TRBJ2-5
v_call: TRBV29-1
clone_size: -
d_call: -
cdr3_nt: TGCAGCGTAAGGCAGGGGAGCCTCCAAGAGACCCAGTACTTC
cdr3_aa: CSVRQGSLQETQYF

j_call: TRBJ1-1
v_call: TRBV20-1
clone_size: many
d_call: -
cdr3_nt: TGCAGTGCTGGCGTAACGTTGAACACTGAAGCTTTCTTT
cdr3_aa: CSAGVTLNTEAFF

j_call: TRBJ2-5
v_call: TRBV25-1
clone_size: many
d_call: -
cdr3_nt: TGTGCCAGCAGTGGACCCTACAGGGGAGGGAGGGAGACCCAGTACTTC
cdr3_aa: CASSGPYRGGRETQYF

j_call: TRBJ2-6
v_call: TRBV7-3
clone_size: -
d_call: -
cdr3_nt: TGTGCCAGCAGCTTAATGCTGGGGACTGAAGCTTTC
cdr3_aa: CASSLMLGTEAF

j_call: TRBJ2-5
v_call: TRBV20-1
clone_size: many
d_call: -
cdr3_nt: TGCAGTGCTAGAGGCCTGGGAGCGGGCCAAGAGACCCAGTACTTC
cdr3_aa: CSARGLGAGQETQYF

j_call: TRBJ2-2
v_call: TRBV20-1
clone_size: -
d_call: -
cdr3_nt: TGCAGTGCTAGAGCTCAACAGGGGGAGCTGTTTTTT
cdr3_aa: CSARAQQGELFF

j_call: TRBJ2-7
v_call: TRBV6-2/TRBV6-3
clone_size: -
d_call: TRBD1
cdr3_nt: TGTGCCAGCATCCCCACAGGGGTAGCCTCGGCCTACGAGCAGTACTTC
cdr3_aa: CASIPTGVASAYEQYF

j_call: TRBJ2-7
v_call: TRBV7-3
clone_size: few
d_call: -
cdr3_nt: TGTGCCAGCAGCTCCTCGAGGGCGCGGATGCTTTACGAGCAGTACTTC
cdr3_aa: CASSSSRARMLYEQYF

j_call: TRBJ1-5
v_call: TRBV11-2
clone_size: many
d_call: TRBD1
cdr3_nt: TGTGCCAGCAGCTTAAACAGGGGTGGAAATCAGCCCCAGCATTTT
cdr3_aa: CASSLNRGGNQPQHF

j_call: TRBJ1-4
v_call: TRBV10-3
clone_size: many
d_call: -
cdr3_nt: TGTGCCATCAACGCTGCAACTAATGAAAAACTGTTTTTT
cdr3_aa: CAINAATNEKLFF

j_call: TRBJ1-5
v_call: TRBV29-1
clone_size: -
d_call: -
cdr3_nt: TGCAGCGTTGCAACAGGCAATCCGCCCCAGCATTTT
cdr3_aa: CSVATGNPPQHF

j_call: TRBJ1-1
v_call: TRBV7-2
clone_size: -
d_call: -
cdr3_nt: TGTGCCAGCAGCCAGCTTGGGGCAGCTGAAGCTTTCTTT
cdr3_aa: CASSQLGAAEAFF

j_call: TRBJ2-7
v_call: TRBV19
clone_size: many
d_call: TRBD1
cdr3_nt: TGTGCCAGTACCCCCTCGGGACAGGGTTCCTACGAGCAGTACTTC
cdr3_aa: CASTPSGQGSYEQYF

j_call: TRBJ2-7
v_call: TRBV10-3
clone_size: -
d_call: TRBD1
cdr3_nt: TGTGCCACGGAGGCCGGGACAGGGTTTTACGAGCAGTACTTC
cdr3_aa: CATEAGTGFYEQYF

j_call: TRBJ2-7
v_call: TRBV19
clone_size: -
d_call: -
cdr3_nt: TGTGCCAGTAGTTCTACGGTCGGTTTAAACGAGCAGTACTTC
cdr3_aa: CASSSTVGLNEQYF

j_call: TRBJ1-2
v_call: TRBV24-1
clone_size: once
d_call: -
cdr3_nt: TGTGCCACCAGTAGTAGGTACAGGGCGGATGGCTACACCTTC
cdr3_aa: CATSSRYRADGYTF

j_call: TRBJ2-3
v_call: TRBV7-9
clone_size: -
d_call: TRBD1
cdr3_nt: TGTGCCAGCAGCCACCGGGACAGGGGAGATACGCAGTATTTT
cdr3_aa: CASSHRDRGDTQYF

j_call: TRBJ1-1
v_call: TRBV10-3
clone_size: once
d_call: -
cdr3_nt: TGTGCCTCGCGCGGGAGGGTAGGGAAGGGGACTGAAGCTTTCTTT
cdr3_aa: CASRGRVGKGTEAFF

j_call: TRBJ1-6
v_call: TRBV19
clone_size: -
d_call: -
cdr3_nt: TGTGCCAGCAGCTCCCCCAGCGAGGGCCTCCACTTT
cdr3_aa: CASSSPSEGLHF

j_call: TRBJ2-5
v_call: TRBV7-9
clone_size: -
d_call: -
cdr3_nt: TGTGCCAGCAGCTTCCTTGGGGGTCAAGAGACCCAGTACTTC
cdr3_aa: CASSFLGGQETQYF

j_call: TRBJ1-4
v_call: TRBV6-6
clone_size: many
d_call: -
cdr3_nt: TGTGCCAGCAGCGGAGACAGGTTGATAAATGAAAAACTGTTTTTT
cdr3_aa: CASSGDRLINEKLFF

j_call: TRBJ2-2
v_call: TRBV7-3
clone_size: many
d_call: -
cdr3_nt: TGTGCCAGCAGCTTAAGTGCGGCCGGGGAGCTGTTTTTT
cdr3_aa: CASSLSAAGELFF

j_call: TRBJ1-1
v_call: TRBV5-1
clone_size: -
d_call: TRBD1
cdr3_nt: TGCGCCAGCAGCCCGACAGGGGGTAACGGCACTGAAGCTTTCTTT
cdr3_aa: CASSPTGGNGTEAFF

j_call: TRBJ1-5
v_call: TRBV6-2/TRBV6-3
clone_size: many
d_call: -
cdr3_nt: TGTGCCAGCAGGCCCTCAGGGGCGCACGGTCAGCCCCAGCATTTT
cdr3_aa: CASRPSGAHGQPQHF

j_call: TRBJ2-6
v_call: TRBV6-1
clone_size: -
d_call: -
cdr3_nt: TGTGCCAGCAGTCAAGGGACCTTCGGCGCCAACGTCCTGACTTTC
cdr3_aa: CASSQGTFGANVLTF

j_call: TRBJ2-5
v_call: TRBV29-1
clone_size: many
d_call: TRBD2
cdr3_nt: TGCAGCGTTGTAGGGACTAGCGGGAGGAAACGAGAGACCCAGTACTTC
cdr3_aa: CSVVGTSGRKRETQYF

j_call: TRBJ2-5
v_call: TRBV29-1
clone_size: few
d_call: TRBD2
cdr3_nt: TGCAGCGTTGAAGGCGGGGGGTTGTACCAAGAGACCCAGTACTTC
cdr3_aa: CSVEGGGLYQETQYF

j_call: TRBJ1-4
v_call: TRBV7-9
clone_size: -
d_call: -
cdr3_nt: TGTGCCAGCAGCCAATCATATGGGGAAAAACTGTTTTTT
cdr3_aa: CASSQSYGEKLFF

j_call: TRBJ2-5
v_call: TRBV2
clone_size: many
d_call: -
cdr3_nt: TGTGCCAGCAGTGTGGACAAAGAGACCCAGTACTTC
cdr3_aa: CASSVDKETQYF

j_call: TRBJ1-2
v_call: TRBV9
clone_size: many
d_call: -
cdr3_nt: TGTGCCAGCAGCGTAGAGCCTACTTCAAACTATGGCTACACCTTC
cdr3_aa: CASSVEPTSNYGYTF

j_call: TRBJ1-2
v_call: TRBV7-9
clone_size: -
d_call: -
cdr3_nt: TGTGCCAGCAGACTAGGGGGGGGTCTTATCTATGGCTACACCTTC
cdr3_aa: CASRLGGGLIYGYTF

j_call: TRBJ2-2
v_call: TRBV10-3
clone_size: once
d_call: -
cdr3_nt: TGTGCCATCAGTGGGGGCGTAACCGGGGAGCTGTTTTTT
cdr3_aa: CAISGGVTGELFF

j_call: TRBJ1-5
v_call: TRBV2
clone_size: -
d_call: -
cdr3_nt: TGTGCCAGCAGCTTAACCGGGACCATGATGGGGACCCAGCATTTT
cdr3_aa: CASSLTGTMMGTQHF

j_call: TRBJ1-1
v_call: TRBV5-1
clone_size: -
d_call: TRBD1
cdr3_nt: TGCGCCAGCAGCTACGGACAGGGGGCCGGCACTGAAGCTTTCTTT
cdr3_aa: CASSYGQGAGTEAFF

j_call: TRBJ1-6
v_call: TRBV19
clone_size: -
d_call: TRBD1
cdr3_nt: TGTGCCAGTAGTATCGGGTCGGGACAGATGAATTCACCCCTCCACTTT
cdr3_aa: CASSIGSGQMNSPLHF

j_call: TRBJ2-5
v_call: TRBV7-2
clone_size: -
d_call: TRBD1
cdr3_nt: TGTGCCAGCAGCGACAGGGTCGCCGGGGCGTTAGAGACCCAGTACTTC
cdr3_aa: CASSDRVAGALETQYF

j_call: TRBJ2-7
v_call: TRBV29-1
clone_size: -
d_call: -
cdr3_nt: TGCACCCCAGAGAGGGTCGGCGAGCAGTACTTC
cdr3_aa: CTPERVGEQYF

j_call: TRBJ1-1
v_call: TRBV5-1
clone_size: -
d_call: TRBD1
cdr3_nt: TGCGCCAGCTTCTCCGGGACAGATCCAGGGGGCCTGACTGAAGCTTTCTTT
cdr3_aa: CASFSGTDPGGLTEAFF

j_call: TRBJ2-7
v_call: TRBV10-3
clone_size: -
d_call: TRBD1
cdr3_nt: TGTGCCATCAGTCTCGGGACAGACTACGAGCAGTACTTC
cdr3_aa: CAISLGTDYEQYF

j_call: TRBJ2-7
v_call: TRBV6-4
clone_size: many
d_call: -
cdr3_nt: TGTGCCAGCAGTGACCAAGAGGGGTCCTACGAGCAGTACTTC
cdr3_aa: CASSDQEGSYEQYF

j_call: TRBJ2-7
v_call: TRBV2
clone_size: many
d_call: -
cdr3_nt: TGTGCCAGCAGCCCGGGACCCAGGGCCTACGAGCAGTACTTC
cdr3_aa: CASSPGPRAYEQYF

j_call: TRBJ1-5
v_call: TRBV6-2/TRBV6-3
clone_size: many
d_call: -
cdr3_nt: TGTGCCAGCAGTTACTCCGGGGGGCTTCAGCCCCAGCATTTT
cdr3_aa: CASSYSGGLQPQHF

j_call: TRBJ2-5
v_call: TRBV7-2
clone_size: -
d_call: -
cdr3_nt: TGTGCCAGCAGCTTCGCCTTTTTGTCAGGGACTGATGAGACCCAGTACTTC
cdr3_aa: CASSFAFLSGTDETQYF

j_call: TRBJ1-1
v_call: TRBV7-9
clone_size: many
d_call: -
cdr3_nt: TGTGCCAGCAGCCCGGGGCAGATCTATGAAGCTTTCTTT
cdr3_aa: CASSPGQIYEAFF

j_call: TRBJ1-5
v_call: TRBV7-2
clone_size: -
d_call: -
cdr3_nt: TGTGCCAGCAGCCATGGGCTAGGGCCGCCCCAGCATTTT
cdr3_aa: CASSHGLGPPQHF

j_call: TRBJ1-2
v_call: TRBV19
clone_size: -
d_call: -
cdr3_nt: TGTGCCAGTGCTTATACCCGGGACACTTCCGGGGACGATGGCTACACCTTC
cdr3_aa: CASAYTRDTSGDDGYTF

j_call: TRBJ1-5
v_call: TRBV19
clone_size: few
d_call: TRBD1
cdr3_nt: TGTGCCAGTAGTCGAGGGGGCTATAGCAATCAGCCCCAGCATTTT
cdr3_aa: CASSRGGYSNQPQHF

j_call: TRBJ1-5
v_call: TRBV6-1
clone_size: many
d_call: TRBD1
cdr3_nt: TGTGCCAGTCACCCCGGACAGGGGGTCAGGAATCAGCCCCAGCATTTT
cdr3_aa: CASHPGQGVRNQPQHF

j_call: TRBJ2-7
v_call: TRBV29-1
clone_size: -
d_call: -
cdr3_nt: TGCAGCGTCGGAGGACAAATGTCCTACGAGCAGTACTTC
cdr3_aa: CSVGGQMSYEQYF

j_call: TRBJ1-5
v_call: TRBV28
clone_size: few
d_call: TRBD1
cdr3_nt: TGTGCCAGCAGTTTACCAGGGGGCGCGGGGATCCAGCATTTT
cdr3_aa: CASSLPGGAGIQHF

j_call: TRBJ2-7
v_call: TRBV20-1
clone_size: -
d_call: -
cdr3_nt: TGCAGTGCTAGAGTAGGGGGAGGTTTGTACTTC
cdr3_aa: CSARVGGGLYF

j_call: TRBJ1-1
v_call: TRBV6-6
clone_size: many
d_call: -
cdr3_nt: TGTGCCAGCACGGGGAGCCGAGGAACTGAAGCTTTCTTT
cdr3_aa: CASTGSRGTEAFF

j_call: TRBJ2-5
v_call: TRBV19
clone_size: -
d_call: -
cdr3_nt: TGTGCCAGTAGGGAGCGAGAGACCCAGTACTTC
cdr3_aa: CASRERETQYF

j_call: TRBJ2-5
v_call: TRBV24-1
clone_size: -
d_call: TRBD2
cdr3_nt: TGTGCCACCAGTGACGAAGGGACTAGCGGGACCCAGACCCAGTACTTC
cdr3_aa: CATSDEGTSGTQTQYF

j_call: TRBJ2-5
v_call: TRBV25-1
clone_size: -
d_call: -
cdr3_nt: TGTGCCTCCTTAAGACCCGACCAAGAGACCCAGTACTTC
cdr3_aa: CASLRPDQETQYF

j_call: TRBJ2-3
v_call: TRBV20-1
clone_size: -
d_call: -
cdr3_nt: TGCAGTGCTGAAATTGAGCGAGGCACAGATACGCAGTATTTT
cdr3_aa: CSAEIERGTDTQYF

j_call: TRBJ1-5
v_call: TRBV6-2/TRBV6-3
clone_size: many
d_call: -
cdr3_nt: TGTGCCAGCAGAAAACAAGGGGCCGCTATCAATCAGCCCCAGCATTTT
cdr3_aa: CASRKQGAAINQPQHF

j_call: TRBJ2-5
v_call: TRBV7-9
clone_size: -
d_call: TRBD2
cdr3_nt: TGTGCCAGCAGCTTATTGCGGGGGGCTACTCCAGAGACCCAGTACTTC
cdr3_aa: CASSLLRGATPETQYF

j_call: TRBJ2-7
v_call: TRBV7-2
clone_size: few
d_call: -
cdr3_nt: TGTGCCAGCAGCTTAGCGGCCGGGAACTCCTACGAGCAGTACTTC
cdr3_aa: CASSLAAGNSYEQYF

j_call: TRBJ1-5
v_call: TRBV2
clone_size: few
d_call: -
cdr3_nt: TGTGCCAGCGAGGTAGTAGGCAATCAGCCCCAGCATTTT
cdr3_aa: CASEVVGNQPQHF